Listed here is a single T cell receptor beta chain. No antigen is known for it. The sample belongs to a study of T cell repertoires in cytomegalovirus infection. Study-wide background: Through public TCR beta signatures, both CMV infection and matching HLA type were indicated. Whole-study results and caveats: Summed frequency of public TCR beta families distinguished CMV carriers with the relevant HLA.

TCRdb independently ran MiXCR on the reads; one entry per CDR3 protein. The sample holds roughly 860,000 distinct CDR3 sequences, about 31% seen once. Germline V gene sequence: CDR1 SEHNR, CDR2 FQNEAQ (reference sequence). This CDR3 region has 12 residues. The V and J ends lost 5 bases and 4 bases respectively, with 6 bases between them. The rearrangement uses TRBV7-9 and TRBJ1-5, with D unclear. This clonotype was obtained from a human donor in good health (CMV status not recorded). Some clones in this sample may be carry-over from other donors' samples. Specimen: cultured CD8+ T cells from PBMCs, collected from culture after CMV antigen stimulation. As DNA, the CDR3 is TGTGCCAGCAGCGGAGCAAATCAGCCCCAGCATTTT. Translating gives CASSGANQPQHF. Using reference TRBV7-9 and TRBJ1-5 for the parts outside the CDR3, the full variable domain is DTGVSQNPRHKITKRGQNVTFRCDPISEHNRLYWYRQTLGQGPEFLTYFQNEAQLEKSRLLSDRFSAERPKGSFSTLEIQRTEQGDSAMYLCASSGANQPQHFGDGTRLSIL.